These 26 T cell receptor beta chains came from one sample sequenced in a study of blood T cell repertoires in COVID-19. Assay: immunoSEQ multiplex PCR; the TCRdb copy retains only in-frame clones and omits some. The sample shows 150,000 or so clones, roughly 84% of them seen only once. Material: peripheral blood. Receptors originate from a woman aged 55 to 70 with acute or convalescent COVID-19.

The V call is TRBV18, the J call TRBJ2-1, with D perhaps matching TRBD1 (7 bases). Looked up from germline, CDR1 is KGHSH and CDR2 is LQKENI. The CDR3 has 14 residues. V lost 6 bases to trimming and J lost 7 bases, with 16 bases between them. The CDR3 DNA follows: TGTGCCAGCTCTACCCAGGGGGGCCGGAATGAGCAGTTCTTC. Its translation is CASSTQGGRNEQFF.

The chain carries TRBV5-6 and TRBJ1-1, with TRBD1 matching over 10 bases. CDR3 length equals 14 residues. After removal of 4 bases from V and 5 bases from J, the junction contained 5 bases not matched to a gene. Germline CDR1 reads SGHDT; CDR2 reads YYEEEE. The CDR3 coding sequence is TGTGCCAGCAGCGCCGGGACAGGGGATACTGAAGCTTTCTTT. Translated: CASSAGTGDTEAFF. Drawing the rest from reference TRBV5-6 and TRBJ1-1, the complete variable domain is DAGVTQSPTHLIKTRGQQVTLRCSPKSGHDTVSWYQQALGQGPQFIFQYYEEEERQRGNFPDRFSGHQFPNYSSELNVNALLLGDSALYLCASSAGTGDTEAFFGQGTRLTVV.

The chain combines TRBV6-5 with TRBJ1-5; maybe TRBD1 (6 bases). Trimming took off 6 bases at V and 6 bases at J, with 12 bases between the two ends. CDR1 is MNHEY, CDR2 SVGAGI, per germline. The CDR3 length is 13 residues. The CDR3: CASSTGTGQPQHF. The CDR3 coding sequence is TGTGCCAGCAGCACAGGGACGGGTCAGCCCCAGCATTTT.

The genes are TRBV27 and TRBJ1-6; 9 positions agree with TRBD1. There are 14 residues in the CDR3. V dropped 5 bases and J dropped 6; count of bases not matched to a gene: 2. Germline CDR1 reads MNHEY; CDR2 reads SMNVEV (reference sequence). CDR3 region: CASSRDRVNSPLHF. CDR3 DNA: TGTGCCAGCAGTCGGGACAGGGTTAATTCACCCCTCCACTTT.

V gene TRBV24-1 combines with J gene TRBJ2-6; 10 bases are shared with TRBD2. J was trimmed by 3 bases and V by 4 bases; bases with no gene match: 8. Germline V gene sequence: CDR1 KGHDR, CDR2 SFDVKD. The CDR3 loop spans 18 amino acids. CDR3 amino acids: CATSDPLSGGHGANVLTF. The CDR3 DNA sequence: TGTGCCACCAGTGACCCGCTTAGCGGGGGGCATGGGGCCAACGTCCTGACTTTC.

The chain links TRBV7-2 to TRBJ2-1, with TRBD2 matching 11 bases. CDR1 is SGHTA and CDR2 is FQGNSA in the germline V gene. There are 16 residues in the CDR3. V lost 5 bases and J lost 7; bases outside the gene matches: 10. CDR3 sequence: CASSQGRLAGGNEQFF. Written as DNA, the CDR3 is TGTGCCAGCAGCCAAGGGAGGCTAGCGGGGGGTAATGAGCAGTTCTTC. Full variable domain (outside the CDR3, taken from reference TRBV7-2 and TRBJ2-1): GAGVSQSPSNKVTEKGKDVELRCDPISGHTALYWYRQSLGQGLEFLIYFQGNSAPDKSGLPSDRFSAERTGGSVSTLTIQRTQQEDSAVYLCASSQGRLAGGNEQFFGPGTRLTVL.

This sequence joins TRBV24-1 and TRBJ2-5, with 7 positions matching TRBD2. This CDR3 region has 16 residues. Germline lookup yields CDR1 KGHDR and CDR2 SFDVKD. V dropped 4 bases and J dropped 5; count of bases not matched to a gene: 12. CDR3 bases: TGTGCCACCAGTGAGCCTTTGGGAGGGCGTCACGAGACCCAGTACTTC. Its translation is CATSEPLGGRHETQYF.

V gene TRBV5-1 combines with J gene TRBJ1-2, with 8 bases fitting TRBD1. V lost 1 base to trimming and J lost 3 bases; unmatched junction nucleotides: 2. Germline CDR1 reads SGHRS; CDR2 reads YFSETQ. The CDR3 length is 14 residues. The CDR3 DNA follows: TGCGCCAGCAGCTTGCAGGGGGCGGACTATGGCTACACCTTC. Protein product: CASSLQGADYGYTF. Full variable domain (remainder filled in from reference TRBV5-1 and TRBJ1-2): KAGVTQTPRYLIKTRGQQVTLSCSPISGHRSVSWYQQTPGQGLQFLFEYFSETQRNKGNFPGRFSGRQFSNSRSEMNVSTLELGDSALYLCASSLQGADYGYTFGSGTRLTVV.

Only one count was recorded for this clone. The CDR3 protein is CASSYGGETNTGELFF. For the CDR3, the DNA is TGTGCCAGCAGTTACGGGGGGGAAACGAACACCGGGGAGCTGTTTTTT. This sequence joins TRBV6-2 or TRBV6-3 and TRBJ2-2; TRBD2 matches 7 bases. Trimming at V came to 2 bases and at J to 0 bases, leaving 3 bases not matched to a gene. The V gene's germline CDR1 is MNHEY and CDR2 SVGEGT. This CDR3 comprises 16 residues.

J is TRBJ1-3 and V is TRBV9; D gene uncertain. Trimming left V 3 bases short and J 0 bases short, with 7 bases between. The V gene's germline CDR1 is SGDLS and CDR2 YYNGEE. CDR3 length: 14 residues. CDR3 nucleotide sequence: TGTGCCAGCAGCGCGTATAACTCTGGAAACACCATATATTTT. It translates to CASSAYNSGNTIYF.

This chain joins TRBV15 and TRBJ1-2, with D perhaps TRBD1 (6 bases). Germline V CDR1 and CDR2: LNHNV, YYDKDF (reference sequence). The CDR3 length is 15 residues. Deletions cut 3 bases from V and 4 bases from J, with 15 bases between. CDR3: CATSSLRQDSYGYTF. The CDR3 DNA is TGTGCCACCAGCAGCCTAAGACAGGACTCCTATGGCTACACCTTC.

This chain joins TRBV7-8 and TRBJ2-5; D gene unclear. CDR1 and CDR2 from the germline V gene are SGHVS and FQNEAQ. The CDR3 consists of 11 residues. V lost 6 bases to trimming and J lost 4 bases, with 6 bases between them. For the CDR3, the DNA is TGTGCCAGCAGTCCGGGAGAGACCCAGTACTTC. Its protein is CASSPGETQYF.

The chain joins TRBV7-8 to TRBJ2-2, with D possibly TRBD2 on 7 matching bases. This CDR3 contains 16 residues. Germline CDR1 reads SGHVS; CDR2 reads FQNEAQ. V was trimmed by 1 base and J by 3 bases, leaving 12 bases between them. The CDR3 region is CASSLVGGGYTGELFF. The CDR3 coding sequence is TGTGCCAGCAGCTTAGTAGGGGGGGGATACACCGGGGAGCTGTTTTTT.

The V gene is TRBV27, the J gene TRBJ2-7; 11 nucleotides align to TRBD2. The CDR3 covers 15 residues. CDR1 and CDR2 from the germline V gene are MNHEY and SMNVEV (reference sequence). V was clipped by 3 bases and J by 7 bases; unmatched bases: 8. The CDR3 reads CASSFLSGGAREQYF. The CDR3 nucleotides are TGTGCCAGCAGTTTCCTTAGCGGGGGGGCCCGAGAGCAGTACTTC.

The gene calls are TRBV15 and TRBJ2-7; possibly TRBD2 for D (5 bases). Trimming took 0 bases from V and 2 from J, leaving 11 bases between them. Germline lookup yields CDR1 LNHNV and CDR2 YYDKDF (reference sequence). The CDR3 sequence is 15 residues long. This chain's CDR3 is CATSRERVSAYEQYF. The CDR3 bases are TGTGCCACCAGCAGAGAGAGGGTAAGCGCCTACGAGCAGTACTTC.

The rearrangement uses TRBV5-6 and TRBJ2-7; no reliable D call. CDR1 is SGHDT, CDR2 YYEEEE, per germline. Deletions cut 3 bases from V and 2 bases from J, with 3 bases between. The CDR3 is made up of 11 amino acids. CDR3 nucleotides: TGTGCCAGCAGCTCCACCTACGAGCAGTACTTC. Translated: CASSSTYEQYF.

Here the CDR3 DNA reads TGTGCCAGCAGCTTAGGCACAGGGGGTTGGGGAAAACTGTTTTTT. Residues: CASSLGTGGWGKLFF. V usage is TRBV7-2 and J usage is TRBJ1-4; 8 nucleotides align to TRBD1. Germline CDR1 reads SGHTA; CDR2 reads FQGNSA. This CDR3 contains 15 residues. The V and J ends lost 1 base and 10 bases, in that order; junction bases with no gene match: 8. Full variable domain (remainder filled in from reference TRBV7-2 and TRBJ1-4): GAGVSQSPSNKVTEKGKDVELRCDPISGHTALYWYRQSLGQGLEFLIYFQGNSAPDKSGLPSDRFSAERTGGSVSTLTIQRTQQEDSAVYLCASSLGTGGWGKLFFGSGTQLSVL.

The V gene is TRBV7-2, the J gene TRBJ1-4, with D tentatively TRBD1 (5 bases). Trimming stripped 5 bases from V and 8 bases from J, with 15 bases between. The CDR3 is made up of 14 amino acids. Germline loops: CDR1 SGHTA, CDR2 FQGNSA. In DNA form, the CDR3 reads TGTGCCAGCAGCCGCGCGGGGGTAGGAGAAAAACTGTTTTTT. Protein: CASSRAGVGEKLFF.

The chain combines TRBV19 with TRBJ2-7; 10 nucleotides line up with TRBD2. Germline CDR1 is LNHDA and CDR2 is SQIVND (reference sequence). Trimming cost V 5 bases and J 1 base; bases outside gene matches: 8. The CDR3 length is 16 residues. The chain's CDR3 is CASSLNPGLASYEQYF. CDR3 sequence (DNA): TGTGCCAGTAGTCTTAACCCGGGACTAGCGTCCTACGAGCAGTACTTC.

The chain is built from TRBV4-2 and TRBJ1-5, with 7 bases that match TRBD1. The CDR3 sequence is 15 residues long. Per the germline V gene, CDR1 is LGHNA and CDR2 is YNFKEQ. V lost 3 bases and J lost 10; bases outside the gene matches: 12. Here the CDR3 reads CASSQDDRASNPQHF. CDR3 nucleotide sequence: TGTGCCAGCAGCCAGGACGACAGGGCCTCGAATCCCCAGCATTTT.

The chain combines TRBV6-6 with TRBJ1-1, with 11 bases identical to TRBD1. The CDR3 consists of 14 residues. Germline V CDR1 and CDR2: MNHNY, SVGAGI (reference sequence). After removal of 5 bases from V and 7 bases from J, the junction contained 6 bases not matched to a gene. CDR3 bases: TGTGCCAGCAGTGGACAGGGGGCCGGGGGTGAAGCTTTCTTT. Translation: CASSGQGAGGEAFF.

The count of this clone is one. CDR3 in DNA: TGTGCCAGCAGTCAAACGGGACAGGGGCAGCCCCAGCATTTT. Residues: CASSQTGQGQPQHF. The J gene is TRBJ1-5, the V gene TRBV28; 10 bases match TRBD1. This CDR3 has 14 residues. Looked up from germline, CDR1 is MDHEN and CDR2 is SYDVKM. J was trimmed by 7 bases and V by 5 bases; bases with no gene match: 5.

The genes are TRBV19 and TRBJ1-6; D gene ambiguous. The CDR3 is 12 residues long. CDR1 is LNHDA and CDR2 is SQIVND in the germline V gene (reference sequence). Trimming cost V 5 bases and J 8 bases, with 7 bases left between them. The CDR3 loop is CASSEGYSPLHF. The CDR3, as DNA: TGTGCCAGTAGTGAGGGTTATTCACCCCTCCACTTT. The full variable domain, with the rest looked up from reference TRBV19 and TRBJ1-6, is DGGITQSPKYLFRKEGQNVTLSCEQNLNHDAMYWYRQDPGQGLRLIYYSQIVNDFQKGDIAEGYSVSREKKESFPLTVTSAQKNPTAFYLCASSEGYSPLHFGNGTRLTVT.

This clone was found once. The rearrangement joins TRBV7-2 to TRBJ2-7; 10 positions agree with TRBD2. The CDR3 has 17 amino acids. V dropped 3 bases and J dropped 0; count of bases not matched to a gene: 8. Per the germline V gene, CDR1 is SGHTA and CDR2 is FQGNSA. As DNA, the CDR3 is TGTGCCAGCAGCTTTAGGGCTAGCGGGGGACTCTCCTACGAGCAGTACTTC. Its translation: CASSFRASGGLSYEQYF.

The chain couples TRBV5-1 to TRBJ1-1; D is unresolved. V was shortened by 1 base and J by 0 bases, with 7 bases between the two germline ends. CDR1 is SGHRS and CDR2 is YFSETQ in the germline V gene. This CDR3 spans 14 amino acids. CDR3 sequence (DNA): TGCGCCAGCAGCTTGACGGTTGTGAACACTGAAGCTTTCTTT. Amino acid sequence: CASSLTVVNTEAFF.

The J gene is TRBJ1-6, the V gene TRBV5-4; 8 positions match TRBD1. After removal of 4 bases from V and 9 bases from J, the junction contained 9 bases not matched to a gene. From germline, CDR1 is SGHNT and CDR2 YYREEE (reference sequence). CDR3 size: 15 residues. The CDR3 sequence is CASSRQGPQGSPLHF. The CDR3 DNA is TGTGCCAGCAGCCGACAGGGGCCGCAAGGTTCACCCCTCCACTTT. The variable domain in full, completed from reference TRBV5-4 and TRBJ1-6, reads ETGVTQSPTHLIKTRGQQVTLRCSSQSGHNTVSWYQQALGQGPQFIFQYYREEENGRGNFPPRFSGLQFPNYSSELNVNALELDDSALYLCASSRQGPQGSPLHFGNGTRLTVT.